Following are 21 T cell receptor beta chains from one sample sequenced in a study of shared clonotypes between healthy human individuals. Profiled with immunoSEQ multiplex PCR; TCRdb holds only in-frame clones, not every one. This table holds over a million clones, approximately 78% found once. Input material: memory CD4+ T cells from PBMCs. Subset specified: CD45RA-negative fraction. Receptors were obtained from a man between 18 and 35 years old in good health. Some clones in this sample may be carry-over from other donors' samples.

V gene TRBV10-3 combines with J gene TRBJ2-7, with a tentative D call TRBD1 (7 bases). Germline CDR1 ENHRY, CDR2 SYGVKD. Between the trimmed V and J ends, which lost 6 bases and 3 bases, there was a span of 15 bases. The CDR3 sequence is 14 residues long. CDR3 bases: TGTGCCATCAGCGGAACAGGGGACTTCTACGAGCAGTACTTC. Protein product: CAISGTGDFYEQYF.

J is TRBJ2-3 and V is TRBV15; no clear D gene. Deletions cut 0 bases from V and 3 bases from J, with 10 bases between. This CDR3 is built from 15 residues. Germline V gene data show CDR1 as LNHNV and CDR2 as YYDKDF (reference sequence). The CDR3 DNA reads TGTGCCACCAGCAGAGATTTCTTCACTACAGATACGCAGTATTTT. It yields the protein CATSRDFFTTDTQYF.

There are a few counts of this clone. This chain joins TRBV7-9 and TRBJ2-3; TRBD1 aligns across 9 bases. The J segment lost 2 bases and the V segment lost 7 bases, leaving 10 bases of the junction unmatched. Germline V gene lookup returns CDR1 SEHNR and CDR2 FQNEAQ (reference sequence). The CDR3 has 16 residues. The chain's CDR3 is CASTGYRGLYTDTQYF. In DNA form, the CDR3 reads TGTGCCAGCACTGGATACAGGGGGCTTTACACAGATACGCAGTATTTT.

The rearrangement uses TRBV9 and TRBJ2-7, with D uncertain. V shed 3 bases and J shed 3 bases, with 10 bases lying between them. Germline V CDR1 and CDR2: SGDLS, YYNGEE. This CDR3 is built from 13 residues. The CDR3 bases are TGTGCCAGCAGCGGAACAGTAAACTACGAGCAGTACTTC. Its translation is CASSGTVNYEQYF.

A remark on this clone: This specimen includes other DNA sequences encoding the same CDR3. The V gene is TRBV18, the J gene TRBJ2-7; the D is unclear. V was pared by 3 bases and J by 0 bases, with 6 bases between. From germline, CDR1 is KGHSH and CDR2 LQKENI. CDR3 length equals 13 residues. The CDR3 sequence: CASSPASSYEQYF. CDR3 coding DNA: TGTGCCAGCTCACCGGCTAGCTCCTACGAGCAGTACTTC.

V usage is TRBV7-8 and J usage is TRBJ2-7; D gene uncertain. The length of the CDR3 is 13 residues. Trimming took off 5 bases at V and 6 bases at J, with 14 bases between the two ends. Germline CDR1 and CDR2: SGHVS and FQNEAQ. The DNA of the CDR3 is TGTGCCAGCAGCCCCGGACCGTCCCGCGAGCAGTACTTC. Protein product: CASSPGPSREQYF.

In DNA, the CDR3 is TGTGCCAGCAGTAATTTCGAGGGGGGTACGCAGTATTTT. Translated, it gives CASSNFEGGTQYF. The chain links TRBV5-5 to TRBJ2-3; D may match TRBD1 or TRBD2 (6 bases each). V was cut by 5 bases and J by 8 bases, with 15 bases left in between. The CDR3 contains 13 residues. From germline, CDR1 is SGHKS and CDR2 YYEKEE (reference sequence).

This chain joins TRBV7-8 and TRBJ1-1; no clear D gene. Germline CDR1 and CDR2: SGHVS and FQNEAQ. V was pared by 1 base and J by 3 bases, with 9 bases between. The CDR3 covers 14 residues. The CDR3 loop is CASSLVRVDTEAFF. The CDR3 DNA follows: TGTGCCAGCAGCTTAGTACGGGTAGACACTGAAGCTTTCTTT.

The genes are TRBV4-3 and TRBJ2-3; 7 bases map to TRBD2. V lost 1 base and J lost 6; bases outside the gene matches: 10. CDR1 LGHNA and CDR2 YSLEER come from the germline V gene. This CDR3 has 16 amino acids. The CDR3 region is CASSQATSGIGDTQYF. CDR3 nucleotide sequence: TGCGCCAGCAGCCAAGCGACCAGCGGGATTGGCGATACGCAGTATTTT.

This chain links TRBV5-6 with TRBJ2-5, with 11 nucleotides matching TRBD2. The J segment lost 11 bases and the V segment lost 0 bases, leaving 6 bases of the junction unmatched. Germline loops: CDR1 SGHDT, CDR2 YYEEEE. This CDR3 spans 14 amino acids. CDR3 sequence (DNA): TGTGCCAGCAGCTTGGGGACTAGCGGGCTCGGGCAGTACTTC. Amino acid sequence: CASSLGTSGLGQYF.

The chain recombines TRBV2 with TRBJ1-2; 10 bases are a match to TRBD1. The CDR3 is 15 amino acids. V shed 3 bases, J shed 7 bases, and the junction held 8 bases outside the gene matches. The germline V gene encodes CDR1 SNHLY and CDR2 FYNNEI. CDR3 nucleotide sequence: TGTGCCAGCAGTGATTTCGTGACAGGGGGCGTTGGCTACACCTTC. It codes for CASSDFVTGGVGYTF.

V is TRBV5-1 and J is TRBJ2-1; D gene unclear. The CDR3 runs 17 residues. The V and J ends lost 2 bases and 5 bases respectively, with 20 bases between them. CDR1 is SGHRS and CDR2 is YFSETQ in the germline V gene. In DNA, the CDR3 is TGCGCCAGCAGCTTTTATATATCGGAACCTGCTAACAATGAGCAGTTCTTC. Encoded protein: CASSFYISEPANNEQFF.

Only a few counts were recorded for this clone. The chain carries TRBV28 and TRBJ2-1; no reliable D call. Per the germline V gene, CDR1 is MDHEN and CDR2 is SYDVKM. The V gene lost 5 bases and the J gene lost 5 bases, with 10 bases spanning the gap. This CDR3 is built from 13 residues. DNA of the CDR3: TGTGCCAGCAGTCCTCACAATGACAATGAGCAGTTCTTC. Its protein product is CASSPHNDNEQFF.

Of note for this clone: A read error may account for a junction end that differs from germline. CDR3 sequence (DNA): TGTGCCAGCAGCTTGGCCAATCTGCCCCAGCATTTT. This codes for CASSLANLPQHF. The chain uses TRBV5-8 and TRBJ1-5; D remains unclear. CDR3 size: 12 residues. The germline V gene encodes CDR1 SGHTS and CDR2 YDEGEE.

The chain recombines TRBV7-2 with TRBJ1-2; D is perhaps TRBD1 (6 bases). CDR1 SGHTA and CDR2 FQGNSA come from the germline V gene. The V and J ends lost 1 base and 4 bases respectively, with 10 bases between them. The CDR3 is made up of 14 amino acids. This CDR3 reads CASSLGGHPYGYTF. In nucleotides, the CDR3 is TGTGCCAGCAGCTTAGGGGGGCATCCCTATGGCTACACCTTC.

The V gene is TRBV7-9, the J gene TRBJ2-7; TRBD1 matches 11 bases. Trimming took 4 bases from V and 6 from J; bases not matched to a gene: 8. CDR3 size: 15 residues. Germline loops: CDR1 SEHNR, CDR2 FQNEAQ (reference sequence). The CDR3 bases are TGTGCCAGCAGCTCTCCCCGGACAGGGGGCATCGAGCAGTACTTC. This encodes CASSSPRTGGIEQYF.

This rearrangement joins TRBV5-1 to TRBJ1-1; no reliable D call. There are 15 residues in the CDR3. Germline V lookup: CDR1 SGHRS, CDR2 YFSETQ. The V and J ends lost 0 bases and 2 bases respectively, with 11 bases between them. CDR3 DNA sequence: TGCGCCAGCAGCTTGGATAGTTATCGAAACACTGAAGCTTTCTTT. This encodes CASSLDSYRNTEAFF.

The chain combines TRBV2 with TRBJ2-2, with TRBD1 matching over 11 bases. Germline V CDR1 and CDR2: SNHLY, FYNNEI. This CDR3 contains 14 residues. V dropped 6 bases and J dropped 6; count of bases not matched to a gene: 3. The CDR3 is CASRPGQGAGELFF. In DNA form, the CDR3 reads TGTGCCAGCAGACCGGGACAGGGGGCCGGGGAGCTGTTTTTT.

V is TRBV29-1 and J is TRBJ2-3; 12 bases line up with TRBD2. V shed 8 bases and J 3 bases; nucleotides not matched to a gene: 15. The CDR3 totals 17 residues. Germline V CDR1 and CDR2: SQVTM, ANQGSEA. The CDR3 sequence: CSITGTSGPGATDTQYF. DNA of the CDR3: TGCAGCATTACCGGGACTAGCGGGCCGGGTGCGACAGATACGCAGTATTTT.

A single count supports this clone. The chain recombines TRBV6-5 with TRBJ2-7, with D perhaps TRBD1 (6 bases). Germline CDR1 reads MNHEY; CDR2 reads SVGAGI. V lost 2 bases, J lost 6 bases, and 14 bases lay in between. The CDR3 has 14 amino acids. CDR3 loop: CASSYDNRDGEQYF. The CDR3 DNA is TGTGCCAGCAGTTACGATAACAGGGATGGCGAGCAGTACTTC.

The genes are TRBV30 and TRBJ2-7, with 7 nucleotides matching TRBD1. Germline CDR1 reads GTSNPN; CDR2 reads SVGIG (reference sequence). Losses at the gene ends were 2 bases for V and 1 base for J; bases not matched to a gene: 8. This CDR3 contains 15 residues. CDR3 in DNA: TGTGCCTGGAGTAAAACCGGGACAGAGTCCTACGAGCAGTACTTC. This codes for CAWSKTGTESYEQYF. Full variable domain (outside the CDR3, taken from reference TRBV30 and TRBJ2-7): SQTIHQWPATLVQPVGSPLSLECTVEGTSNPNLYWYRQAAGRGLQLLFYSVGIGQISSEVPQNLSASRPQDRQFILSSKKLLLSDSGFYLCAWSKTGTESYEQYFGPGTRLTVT.